This T cell receptor (beta chain) was sequenced during a study of blood T cell repertoires in COVID-19. Study-level background: Sources were T cells, B-cell-depleted T cells, or PBMCs; the material itself was cDNA or gDNA.

V was trimmed by 3 bases and J by 4 bases, leaving 12 bases between them. This CDR3 has 14 amino acids. The V gene's germline CDR1 is KGHSH and CDR2 LQKENI. Using immunoSEQ multiplex PCR, the repertoire was profiled, and TCRdb retains in-frame clones only, with some absent. The sample shows approximately 240,000 clones, 65% to 80% of them seen only once. Sequencing used peripheral blood. The chain employs TRBV18 and TRBJ1-2, with D unclear. The sequence was obtained from a woman aged 35 to 49 with active or convalescent COVID-19. CDR3 in DNA: TGTGCCAGCTCACCCCCTGTAGAAGTCTATGGCTACACCTTC. Amino acids: CASSPPVEVYGYTF.